A single sample gave rise to the 23 T cell receptor beta chains below, sequenced in a study of technical replicates of blood from several donors (dated by TCRdb to 2015 to 2018). The library was built by means of the immunoSEQ multiplex PCR assay. The source is immuneACCESS, and TCRdb retained only in-frame sequences with V and J called. Part of the clones is not carried over; for the studies checked, unresolved V genes explain less than half of this, and the remainder is unexplained. The sample yields some 78,000 clones; about 94% were counted once. The top ten clonotypes cover over 0.2% of the sample. The specimen was T cells isolated from PBMCs. The receptor source for this set is a human donor in good health.

Only one count was recorded for this clone. The genes are TRBV5-4 and TRBJ2-1, with TRBD2 matching over 11 bases. Germline CDR1 reads SGHNT; CDR2 reads YYREEE (reference sequence). This CDR3 is built from 16 residues. Unmatched junction bases numbered 11, after V lost 5 bases and J lost 7 bases. The CDR3 DNA follows: TGTGCCAGCAGAGGCGTAACTAGCGGGAGTCGGAATGAGCAGTTCTTC. Its protein is CASRGVTSGSRNEQFF.

The genes are TRBV5-1 and TRBJ2-3, with D possibly TRBD2 on 6 matching bases. Trimming took off 0 bases at V and 5 bases at J, with 13 bases between the two ends. From germline, CDR1 is SGHRS and CDR2 YFSETQ. The CDR3 sequence is 15 residues long. CDR3 sequence (DNA): TGCGCCAGCAGCTTGGCGGGGGACTCTGTAGATACGCAGTATTTT. It specifies CASSLAGDSVDTQYF.

The CDR3 coding sequence is TGCAGCGTTGGGGTGGGCGATGAAGCTTTCTTT. This translates into CSVGVGDEAFF. The rearrangement uses TRBV29-1 and TRBJ1-1; D is undetermined. V was trimmed by 4 bases and J by 7 bases, leaving 10 bases between them. Germline CDR1 is SQVTM and CDR2 is ANQGSEA. There are 11 residues in the CDR3.

This chain links TRBV9 with TRBJ1-6; unclear D gene. V gave up 4 bases and J gave up 7 bases, with 6 bases separating them. The CDR3 is 12 amino acids. CDR1 SGDLS and CDR2 YYNGEE come from the germline V gene. The CDR3 region is CASSPNNSPLHF. In nucleotides, the CDR3 is TGTGCCAGCAGCCCTAACAATTCACCCCTCCACTTT. Looking up the rest from reference TRBV9 and TRBJ1-6 gives the full variable domain: DSGVTQTPKHLITATGQRVTLRCSPRSGDLSVYWYQQSLDQGLQFLIQYYNGEERAKGNILERFSAQQFPDLHSELNLSSLELGDSALYFCASSPNNSPLHFGNGTRLTVT.

This rearrangement joins TRBV27 to TRBJ2-3; weak D call: TRBD2 (7 bases). The CDR3 is made up of 16 amino acids. Germline assignment: CDR1 MNHEY and CDR2 SMNVEV (reference sequence). Trimming took 10 bases from V and 0 from J, leaving 20 bases between them. This CDR3 reads CATKLGGGSSTDTQYF. In DNA form, the CDR3 reads TGTGCCACCAAACTCGGCGGGGGCTCTAGCACAGATACGCAGTATTTT.

The rearrangement joins TRBV5-8 to TRBJ2-7; TRBD1 is a possible D gene (5 bases). V lost 3 bases, J lost 0 bases, and 13 bases lay in between. The CDR3 length is 15 residues. The germline V gene has CDR1 SGHTS and CDR2 YDEGEE. The CDR3 sequence: CASSSQDIRSYEQYF. The CDR3 bases are TGTGCCAGCAGCTCCCAGGACATCCGCTCCTACGAGCAGTACTTC.

The genes are TRBV13 and TRBJ2-1; D not certain. V lost 1 base and J lost 9, with 7 bases in between. In germline, CDR1 is PRHDT, CDR2 FYEKMQ (reference sequence). The CDR3 extends over 12 amino acids. CDR3 coding DNA: TGTGCCAGCAGCTTAGAGTCGGGTGAGCAGTTCTTC. Its translation is CASSLESGEQFF. Variable domain in full (rest from reference TRBV13 and TRBJ2-1): AAGVIQSPRHLIKEKRETATLKCYPIPRHDTVYWYQQGPGQDPQFLISFYEKMQSDKGSIPDRFSAQQFSDYHSELNMSSLELGDSALYFCASSLESGEQFFGPGTRLTVL.

This chain joins TRBV4-2 and TRBJ2-1; 7 bases fit TRBD2. This CDR3 comprises 12 residues. Losses at the gene ends were 0 bases for V and 15 bases for J; bases not matched to a gene: 5. CDR1 and CDR2 from the germline V gene are LGHNA and YNFKEQ. The CDR3 DNA is TGTGCCAGCAGCCAAGAGGGGACTAAATTGTTCTTC. It yields the protein CASSQEGTKLFF.

The chain combines TRBV7-3 with TRBJ2-1; 10 positions agree with TRBD2. Losses at the gene ends were 6 bases for V and 7 bases for J; bases not matched to a gene: 9. Germline-derived CDR1 and CDR2 are SGHTA and FQGTGA. The CDR3 covers 15 residues. The CDR3: CASSFSGGLPNEQFF. The CDR3 nucleotides read TGTGCCAGCAGTTTTAGCGGGGGGCTTCCTAATGAGCAGTTCTTC.

The chain carries TRBV6-5 and TRBJ1-5; D is ambiguous. The V gene's germline CDR1 is MNHEY and CDR2 SVGAGI. V lost 5 bases to trimming and J lost 1 base, with 9 bases between them. CDR3 length equals 14 residues. CDR3 DNA: TGTGCCAGCAGTCTGGGCGGGAGCAATCAGCCCCAGCATTTT. Its translation: CASSLGGSNQPQHF.

The genes are TRBV30 and TRBJ1-2; a possible D gene is TRBD1 (6 bases). Trimming took off 8 bases at V and 8 bases at J, with 12 bases between the two ends. The CDR3 loop spans 10 amino acids. Germline CDR1 GTSNPN, CDR2 SVGIG (reference sequence). Written as DNA, the CDR3 is TGTGCCGGAAGACAGGTGGGCTACACCTTC. The encoded protein is CAGRQVGYTF. Based on the CDR3 plus reference TRBV30 and TRBJ1-2, the full variable domain is SQTIHQWPATLVQPVGSPLSLECTVEGTSNPNLYWYRQAAGRGLQLLFYSVGIGQISSEVPQNLSASRPQDRQFILSSKKLLLSDSGFYLCAGRQVGYTFGSGTRLTVV.

V and J are TRBV6-1 and TRBJ1-2, with TRBD1 matching 7 bases. The V gene's germline CDR1 is MNHNS and CDR2 SASEGT. Trimming removed 7 bases from V and 5 bases from J; junction bases left unmatched: 13. The CDR3 loop spans 15 amino acids. In DNA form, the CDR3 reads TGTGCCAGCAACATACCGGGGACAGCCTCGTATGGCTACACCTTC. It translates to CASNIPGTASYGYTF.

The CDR3 DNA reads as TGTGCCAGCAGCGTAGAGGTGGGGGCGCAGGGCTATGGCTACACCTTC. Protein: CASSVEVGAQGYGYTF. The chain recombines TRBV9 with TRBJ1-2; perhaps TRBD1 as D (6 bases). CDR1 is SGDLS, CDR2 YYNGEE, per germline. The V and J ends lost 0 bases and 4 bases respectively, with 16 bases between them. The CDR3 has 16 residues.

V usage is TRBV6-5 and J usage is TRBJ2-3, with D possibly TRBD2 on 5 matching bases. The germline V gene has CDR1 MNHEY and CDR2 SVGAGI. CDR3 length equals 14 residues. The V gene lost 6 bases and the J gene lost 0 bases, with 10 bases spanning the gap. Here the CDR3 DNA reads TGTGCCAGCAGCAGGCTAGCTAGCACAGATACGCAGTATTTT. Amino acids: CASSRLASTDTQYF.

This chain links TRBV5-1 with TRBJ1-1; perhaps TRBD1 as D (6 bases). The CDR3 totals 14 residues. V was shortened by 0 bases and J by 1 base, with 7 bases between the two germline ends. Per the germline V gene, CDR1 is SGHRS and CDR2 is YFSETQ. CDR3 loop: CASSLDRANTEAFF. The DNA for the CDR3 is TGCGCCAGCAGCTTGGACAGGGCGAACACTGAAGCTTTCTTT.

This clone was recorded a few times. The chain is built from TRBV5-1 and TRBJ2-7; D might be TRBD1 (6 bases). The V and J ends lost 9 bases and 4 bases respectively, with 17 bases between them. CDR1 is SGHRS, CDR2 YFSETQ, per germline. This CDR3 comprises 13 residues. CDR3 protein: CATSPGVDYEQYF. In DNA form, the CDR3 reads TGCGCCACTTCCCCAGGGGTAGATTACGAGCAGTACTTC.

The chain links TRBV29-1 to TRBJ2-7; tentative D call: TRBD2 (5 bases). Between the trimmed V and J ends, which lost 6 bases and 2 bases, there was a span of 11 bases. The CDR3 sequence is 12 residues long. Per germline, CDR1 SQVTM and CDR2 ANQGSEA. CDR3 coding DNA: TGCAGCGTGGTGGACTGGACCTACGAGCAGTACTTC. Amino acid sequence: CSVVDWTYEQYF.

This chain uses TRBV19 with TRBJ2-1; 8 nucleotides match TRBD1. Losses at the gene ends were 5 bases for V and 0 bases for J; bases not matched to a gene: 3. From germline, CDR1 is LNHDA and CDR2 SQIVND (reference sequence). This CDR3 comprises 15 residues. CDR3 in DNA: TGTGCCAGTAGTTACAGGGGGAGCTCCTACAATGAGCAGTTCTTC. Translated: CASSYRGSSYNEQFF.

This chain links TRBV6-1 with TRBJ2-1; 9 nucleotides agree with TRBD2. The CDR3 runs 16 residues. The J segment lost 4 bases and the V segment lost 3 bases, leaving 7 bases of the junction unmatched. Germline lookup yields CDR1 MNHNS and CDR2 SASEGT. CDR3 in amino acids: CASSEGSGSDYNEQFF. The CDR3 DNA reads as TGTGCCAGCAGTGAGGGTAGCGGGAGCGATTACAATGAGCAGTTCTTC.

Points on this clone: An end of the junction does not agree with germline; a read error may underlie this. This rearrangement joins TRBV30 to TRBJ2-1; no clear D gene. The CDR3 extends over 13 amino acids. Germline CDR1 GTSNPN, CDR2 SVGIG (reference sequence). CDR3 nucleotide sequence: TGTGCCTGGAGCTCCTCATCGGCAGGTAATCAGGTCTTC. Translation gives CAWSSSSAGNQVF. Looking up the rest from reference TRBV30 and TRBJ2-1 gives the full variable domain: SQTIHQWPATLVQPVGSPLSLECTVEGTSNPNLYWYRQAAGRGLQLLFYSVGIGQISSEVPQNLSASRPQDRQFILSSKKLLLSDSGFYLCAWSSSSAGNQVFGPGTRLTVL.

There are a few counts of this clone. The V gene is TRBV29-1, the J gene TRBJ2-7; 9 bases map to TRBD1. The CDR3 runs 15 residues. Per the germline V gene, CDR1 is SQVTM and CDR2 is ANQGSEA. V trimming: 5 bases; J trimming: 4 bases; junction bases outside the gene matches: 12. The CDR3 nucleotides are TGCAGCGTTATACTAACAGGGGGCGACGAGTACGAGCAGTACTTC. Translation: CSVILTGGDEYEQYF.

The chain links TRBV27 to TRBJ2-7; 7 nucleotides agree with TRBD1. The germline V gene encodes CDR1 MNHEY and CDR2 SMNVEV (reference sequence). CDR3 size: 18 residues. V was clipped by 5 bases and J by 6 bases; unmatched bases: 22. This CDR3 reads CASSPIPLPGQRVVEQYF. CDR3 bases: TGTGCCAGCAGTCCAATCCCCTTACCGGGACAGAGGGTTGTCGAGCAGTACTTC.

This chain joins TRBV5-1 and TRBJ2-7; TRBD2 agrees at 7 bases. Germline V gene lookup returns CDR1 SGHRS and CDR2 YFSETQ. V trimming: 4 bases; J trimming: 6 bases; junction bases outside the gene matches: 10. CDR3 length: 14 amino acids. CDR3 sequence: CASSTTMGGGEQYF. In DNA form, the CDR3 reads TGCGCCAGCAGCACCACAATGGGGGGGGGCGAGCAGTACTTC.